This T cell receptor (beta chain) emerged from a study of cytomegalovirus exposure and HLA in healthy donors. The primer mix had 60 Vbeta and 13 Jbeta primers. Generated by immunoSEQ multiplex PCR, the TCRdb table keeps only in-frame clones and is missing some. The data hold about 140,000 clones, with more than 75% observed a single time. Of note for this clone: The antigen remains undetermined. At one end the junction does not follow the germline gene, possibly because of a read error.

The study, taken as a whole, reports: One variant, a missense change in DCLRE1C, was linked in a later analysis to TCR beta V- and J-gene trimming.

CDR1 and CDR2 from the germline V gene are MNHEY and SMNVEV (reference sequence). The CDR3 runs to 13 residues. This sequence joins TRBV27 and TRBJ2-1; no firm D call. Sequenced input: PBMCs. The receptor comes from a man in his forties or fifties in good health and CMV-seronegative. The CDR3 DNA reads TGTGCCAGCAGTTTCGTCATGAACAATGGGCAGTTCTTC. Its protein product is CASSFVMNNGQFF.